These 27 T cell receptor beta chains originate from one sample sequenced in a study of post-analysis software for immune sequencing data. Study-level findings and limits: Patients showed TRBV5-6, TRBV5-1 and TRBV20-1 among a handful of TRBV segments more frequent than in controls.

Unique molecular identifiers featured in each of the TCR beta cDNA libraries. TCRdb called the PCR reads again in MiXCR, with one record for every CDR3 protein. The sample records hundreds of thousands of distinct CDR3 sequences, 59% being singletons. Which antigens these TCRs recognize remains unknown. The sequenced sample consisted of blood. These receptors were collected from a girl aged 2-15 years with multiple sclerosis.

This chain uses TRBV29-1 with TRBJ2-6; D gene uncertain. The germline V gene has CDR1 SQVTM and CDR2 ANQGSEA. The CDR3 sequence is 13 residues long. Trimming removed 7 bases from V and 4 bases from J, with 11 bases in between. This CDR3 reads CSGPVSGANVLTF. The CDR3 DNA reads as TGCAGCGGGCCGGTATCCGGGGCCAACGTCCTGACTTTC.

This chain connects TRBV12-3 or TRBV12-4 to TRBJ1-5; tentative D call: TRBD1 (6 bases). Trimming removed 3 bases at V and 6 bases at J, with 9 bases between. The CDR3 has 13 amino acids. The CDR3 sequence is CASSLRGRQPQHF. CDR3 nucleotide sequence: TGTGCCAGCAGTTTGCGGGGGCGTCAGCCCCAGCATTTT.

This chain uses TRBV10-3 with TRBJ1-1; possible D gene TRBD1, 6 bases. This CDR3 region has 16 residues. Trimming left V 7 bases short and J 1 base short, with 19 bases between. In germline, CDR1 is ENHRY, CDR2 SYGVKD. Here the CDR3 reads CAITLSRGHENTEAFF. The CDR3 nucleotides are TGTGCCATCACCCTGAGTCGGGGACACGAGAACACTGAAGCTTTCTTT.

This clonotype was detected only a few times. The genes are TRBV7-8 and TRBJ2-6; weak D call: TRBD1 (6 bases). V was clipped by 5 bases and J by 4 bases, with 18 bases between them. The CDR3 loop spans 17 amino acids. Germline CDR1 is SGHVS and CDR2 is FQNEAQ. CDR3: CASSTTPGADGANVLTF. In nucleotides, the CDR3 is TGTGCCAGCAGCACCACGCCAGGGGCAGACGGGGCCAACGTCCTGACTTTC.

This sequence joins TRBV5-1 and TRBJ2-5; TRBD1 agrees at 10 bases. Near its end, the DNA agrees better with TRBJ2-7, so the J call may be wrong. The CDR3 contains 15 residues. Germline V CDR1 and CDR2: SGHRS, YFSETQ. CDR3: CASSGSGQGKCEQYF. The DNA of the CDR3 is TGCGCCAGCAGCGGGTCGGGACAGGGGAAATGCGAGCAGTACTTC.

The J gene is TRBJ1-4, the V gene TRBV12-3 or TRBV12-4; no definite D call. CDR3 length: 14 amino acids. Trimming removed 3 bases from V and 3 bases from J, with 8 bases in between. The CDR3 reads CASSFRRANEKLFF. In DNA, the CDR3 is TGTGCCAGCAGTTTCCGTCGGGCTAATGAAAAACTGTTTTTT.

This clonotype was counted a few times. This CDR3 is CASSPRGPGNYGYTF. The CDR3 DNA sequence: TGTGCCAGCAGTCCTAGGGGGCCCGGAAACTATGGCTACACCTTC. The rearrangement joins TRBV6-5 to TRBJ1-2; the match to TRBD1 covers 7 bases. The germline CDR1 and CDR2 sequences are MNHEY and SVGAGI. The CDR3 extends over 15 amino acids. V shed 5 bases, J shed 2 bases, and the junction held 8 bases outside the gene matches.

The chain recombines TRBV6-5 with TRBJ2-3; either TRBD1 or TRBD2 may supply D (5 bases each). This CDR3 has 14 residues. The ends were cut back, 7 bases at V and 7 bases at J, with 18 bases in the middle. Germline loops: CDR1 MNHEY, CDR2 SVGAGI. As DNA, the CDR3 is TGTGCCAGCACCAGAGGGCCAGGGCAAAATACGCAGTATTTT. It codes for CASTRGPGQNTQYF.

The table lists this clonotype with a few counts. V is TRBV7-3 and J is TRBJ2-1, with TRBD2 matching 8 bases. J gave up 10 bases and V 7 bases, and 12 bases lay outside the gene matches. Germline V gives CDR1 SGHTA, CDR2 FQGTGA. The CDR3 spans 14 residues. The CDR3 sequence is CASTPAGREPEQFF. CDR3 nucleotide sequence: TGTGCCAGCACCCCTGCCGGGAGGGAGCCAGAGCAGTTCTTC.

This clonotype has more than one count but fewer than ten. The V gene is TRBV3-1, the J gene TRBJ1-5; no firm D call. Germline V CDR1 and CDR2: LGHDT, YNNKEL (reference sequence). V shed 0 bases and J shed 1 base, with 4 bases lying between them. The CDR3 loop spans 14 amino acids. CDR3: CASSQEHSNQPQHF. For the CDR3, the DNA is TGTGCCAGCAGCCAAGAACACAGCAATCAGCCCCAGCATTTT.

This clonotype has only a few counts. CDR3 amino acids: CASSYSIYNEQFF. As DNA, the CDR3 is TGTGCCAGCAGTTACTCGATCTACAATGAGCAGTTCTTC. This chain links TRBV6-6 with TRBJ2-1; D is undetermined. CDR3 length: 13 amino acids. CDR1 is MNHNY, CDR2 SVGAGI, per germline (reference sequence). The germline V and J ends were trimmed by 0 bases and 3 bases, with 3 bases remaining between them.

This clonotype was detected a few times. For the CDR3, the DNA is TGCGCCAGCAGCCCCACCCTAGCGGGGCCCCCGGAGCAGTACTTC. It encodes CASSPTLAGPPEQYF. The V call is TRBV4-1, the J call TRBJ2-4, with 9 nucleotides matching TRBD2. This CDR3 is 15 amino acids long. The junction had 14 bases not matched to a gene; V was cut back by 4 bases and J by 13 bases. Looked up from germline, CDR1 is MGHRA and CDR2 is YSYEKL.

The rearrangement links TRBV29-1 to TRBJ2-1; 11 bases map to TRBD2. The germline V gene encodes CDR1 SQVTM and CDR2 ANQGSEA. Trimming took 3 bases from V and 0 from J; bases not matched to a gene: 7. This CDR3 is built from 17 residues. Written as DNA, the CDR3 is TGCAGCGTTGAGCTTAGCGGGAGGGGATTCTCCTACAATGAGCAGTTCTTC. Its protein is CSVELSGRGFSYNEQFF.

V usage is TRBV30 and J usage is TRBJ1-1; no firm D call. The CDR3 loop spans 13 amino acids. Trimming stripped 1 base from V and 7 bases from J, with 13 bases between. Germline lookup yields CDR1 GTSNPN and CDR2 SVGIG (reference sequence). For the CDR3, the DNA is TGTGCCTGGAGTGCCACCGGCGGTGGTGAAGCTTTCTTT. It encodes CAWSATGGGEAFF. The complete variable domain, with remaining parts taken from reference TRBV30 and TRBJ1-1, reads SQTIHQWPATLVQPVGSPLSLECTVEGTSNPNLYWYRQAAGRGLQLLFYSVGIGQISSEVPQNLSASRPQDRQFILSSKKLLLSDSGFYLCAWSATGGGEAFFGQGTRLTVV.

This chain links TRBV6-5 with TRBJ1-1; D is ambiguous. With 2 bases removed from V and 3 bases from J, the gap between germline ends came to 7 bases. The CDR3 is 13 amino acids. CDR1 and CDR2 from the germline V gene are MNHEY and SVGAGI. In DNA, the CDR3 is TGTGCCAGCAGTTACCTGAAGTACACTGAAGCTTTCTTT. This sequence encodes CASSYLKYTEAFF.

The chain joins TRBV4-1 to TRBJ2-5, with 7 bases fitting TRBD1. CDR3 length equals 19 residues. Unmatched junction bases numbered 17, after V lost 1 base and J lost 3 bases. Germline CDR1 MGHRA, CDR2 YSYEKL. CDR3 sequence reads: CASSQGTQSWDSLKETQYF. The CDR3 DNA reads TGCGCCAGCAGCCAAGGCACCCAAAGTTGGGACAGCCTAAAAGAGACCCAGTACTTC.

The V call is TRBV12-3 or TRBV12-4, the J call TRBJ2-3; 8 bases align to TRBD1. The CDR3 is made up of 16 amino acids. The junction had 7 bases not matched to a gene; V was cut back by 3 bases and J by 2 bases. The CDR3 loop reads CASSFGGQANTDTQYF. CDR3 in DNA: TGTGCCAGCAGTTTTGGGGGACAGGCGAACACAGATACGCAGTATTTT.

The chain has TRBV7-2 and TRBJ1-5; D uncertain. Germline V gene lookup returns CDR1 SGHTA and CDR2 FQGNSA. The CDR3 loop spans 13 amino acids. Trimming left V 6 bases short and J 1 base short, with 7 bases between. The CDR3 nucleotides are TGTGCCAGCAGTTTGGAGAGCAATCAGCCCCAGCATTTT. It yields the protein CASSLESNQPQHF.

This CDR3 reads CASSRAQSQYF. Written as DNA, the CDR3 is TGTGCCAGCAGCCGGGCCCAGAGCCAGTACTTC. The chain carries TRBV12-3 or TRBV12-4 and TRBJ2-4, with D unresolved. The V gene lost 6 bases and the J gene lost 13 bases, with 13 bases spanning the gap. There are 11 residues in the CDR3.

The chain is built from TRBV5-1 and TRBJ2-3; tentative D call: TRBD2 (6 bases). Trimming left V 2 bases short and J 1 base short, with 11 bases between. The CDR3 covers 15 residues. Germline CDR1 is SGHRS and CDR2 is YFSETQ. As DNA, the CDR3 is TGCGCCAGCAGCTTTCAAGGGGAGGGCACAGATACGCAGTATTTT. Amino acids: CASSFQGEGTDTQYF.

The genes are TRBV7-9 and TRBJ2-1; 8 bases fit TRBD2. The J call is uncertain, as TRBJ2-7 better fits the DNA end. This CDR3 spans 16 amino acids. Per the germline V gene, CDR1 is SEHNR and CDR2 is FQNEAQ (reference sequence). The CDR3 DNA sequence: TGTGCCAGCAGCTTAGTACCTCGGGAGGGGTACAATGAGCAGTACTTC. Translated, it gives CASSLVPREGYNEQYF.

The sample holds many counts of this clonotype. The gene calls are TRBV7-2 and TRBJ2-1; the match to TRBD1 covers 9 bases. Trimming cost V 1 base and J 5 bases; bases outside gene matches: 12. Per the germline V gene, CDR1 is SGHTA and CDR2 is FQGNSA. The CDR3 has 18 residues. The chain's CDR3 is CASSLVVGTGLWDNEQFF. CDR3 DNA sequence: TGTGCCAGCAGCTTAGTCGTGGGGACAGGGTTGTGGGACAATGAGCAGTTCTTC.

CDR3 bases: TGTGCCAGCAGCTTGTACCTCACGAGGATCACAGATACGCAGTATTTT. It encodes CASSLYLTRITDTQYF. This chain connects TRBV5-8 to TRBJ2-3, with D uncertain. From germline, CDR1 is SGHTS and CDR2 YDEGEE. There are 16 residues in the CDR3. Trimming stripped 1 base from V and 2 bases from J, with 14 bases between.

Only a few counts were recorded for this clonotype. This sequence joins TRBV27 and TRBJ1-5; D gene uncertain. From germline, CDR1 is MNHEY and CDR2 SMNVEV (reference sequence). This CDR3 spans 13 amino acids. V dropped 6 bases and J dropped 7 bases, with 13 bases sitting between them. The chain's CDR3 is CASRTTTGQPQHF. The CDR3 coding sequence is TGTGCCAGCAGGACCACGACTGGCCAGCCCCAGCATTTT.

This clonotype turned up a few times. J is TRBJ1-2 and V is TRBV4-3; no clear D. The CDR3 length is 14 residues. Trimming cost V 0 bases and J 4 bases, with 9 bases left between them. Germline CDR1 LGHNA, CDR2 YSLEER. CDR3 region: CASSQDDGPYGYTF. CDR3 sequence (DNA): TGCGCCAGCAGCCAAGATGACGGACCCTATGGCTACACCTTC.

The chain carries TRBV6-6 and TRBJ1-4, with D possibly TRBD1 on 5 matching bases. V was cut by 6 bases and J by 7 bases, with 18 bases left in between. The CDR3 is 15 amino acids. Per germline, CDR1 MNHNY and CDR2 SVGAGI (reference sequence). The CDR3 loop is CASSPQGGFREKLFF. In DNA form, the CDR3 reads TGTGCCAGCAGCCCCCAGGGCGGCTTCCGTGAAAAACTGTTTTTT.

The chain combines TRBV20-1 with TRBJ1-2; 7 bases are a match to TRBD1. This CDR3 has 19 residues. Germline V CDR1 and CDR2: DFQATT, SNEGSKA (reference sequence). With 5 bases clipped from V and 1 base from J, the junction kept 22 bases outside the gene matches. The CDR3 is CSAPPVQDRRDLINYGYTF. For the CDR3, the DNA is TGCAGTGCTCCCCCCGTCCAGGACAGGCGAGACCTTATTAACTATGGCTACACCTTC.